The rows below give T cell receptor beta chains drawn from one sample of a study of blood T cell repertoires in COVID-19. Clones were read by immunoSEQ multiplex PCR, and TCRdb kept only the in-frame ones, dropping some. The sample lists approximately 90,000 clones, 81% occurring once. The specimen was peripheral blood. All receptors come from an elderly man with active or convalescent COVID-19. Both conserved end residues are part of each CDR3. A D gene is named only where the DNA matches it firmly. Expanded clones get a size class; other rows say once, few or many, or leave the size out.

j_gene | v_gene | d_gene | abundance | CDR3aa | CDR3nt
TRBJ2-3 | TRBV27 | TRBD2 | . | CASSRTSGGAMGTQYF | TGTGCCAGCAGCCGGACTAGCGGGGGGGCCATGGGTACGCAGTATTTT
TRBJ2-1 | TRBV19 | TRBD2 | once | CASSTSGGAGEQFF | TGTGCCAGTAGTACTAGCGGGGGGGCCGGTGAGCAGTTCTTC
TRBJ1-2 | TRBV19 | . | few | CASTADTPRYGYTF | TGTGCCAGTACCGCTGACACCCCCCGCTATGGCTACACCTTC
TRBJ1-2 | TRBV21-1 | . | . | CASSMRFPIYGYTF | TGTGCCAGCAGCATGCGGTTTCCAATCTATGGCTACACCTTC
TRBJ2-1 | TRBV7-3 | TRBD2 | . | CASSVLAGGHNEQFF | TGTGCCAGCAGCGTACTAGCGGGGGGGCACAATGAGCAGTTCTTC
TRBJ2-3 | TRBV12-3/TRBV12-4 | . | . | CASSTGANTQYF | TGTGCCAGCAGTACTGGGGCCAATACGCAGTATTTT
TRBJ2-7 | TRBV4-1 | TRBD2 | . | CASSQAVLAGGPDEQYF | TGCGCCAGCAGCCAAGCCGTCCTAGCGGGGGGGCCTGACGAGCAGTACTTC
TRBJ1-4 | TRBV5-4 | . | . | CASSLRGGVLFF | TGTGCCAGCAGCTTGCGGGGCGGGGTACTGTTTTTT
TRBJ2-7 | TRBV7-2 | . | few | CASSADRSRDEQYF | TGTGCCAGCAGCGCTGACCGTAGCCGGGACGAGCAGTACTTC
TRBJ1-2 | TRBV9 | TRBD1 | . | CASSAHNPGQGRGYTF | TGTGCCAGCAGCGCACACAACCCGGGACAGGGACGCGGCTACACCTTC
TRBJ1-4 | TRBV4-3 | . | few | CASSQLLRTTNEKLFF | TGCGCCAGCAGCCAGCTCCTCAGAACAACTAATGAAAAACTGTTTTTT
TRBJ1-1 | TRBV4-3 | . | . | CASSQERGRTEAFF | TGCGCCAGCAGCCAAGAGCGGGGTAGGACTGAAGCTTTCTTT
TRBJ1-6 | TRBV6-5 | . | . | CASSREGTNNSPLHF | TGTGCCAGCAGTCGGGAGGGAACAAATAATTCACCCCTCCACTTT
TRBJ1-1 | TRBV20-1 | . | . | CSASEQLNTEAFF | TGCAGTGCTAGTGAACAGCTGAACACTGAAGCTTTCTTT
TRBJ2-5 | TRBV11-2 | TRBD2 | . | CASSFMAGGGETQYF | TGTGCCAGCAGCTTTATGGCGGGGGGGGGAGAGACCCAGTACTTC
TRBJ2-7 | TRBV29-1 | . | . | CSVEGQGREGGYEQYF | TGCAGCGTTGAAGGTCAGGGGAGGGAGGGAGGCTACGAGCAGTACTTC
TRBJ2-1 | TRBV11-3 | . | . | CASSLSRAYNEQFF | TGTGCCAGCAGCTTAAGCAGGGCCTACAATGAGCAGTTCTTC
TRBJ2-3 | TRBV9 | TRBD2 | . | CASSVALAGSTDTQYF | TGTGCCAGCAGCGTAGCCCTAGCGGGGAGCACAGATACGCAGTATTTT
TRBJ1-4 | TRBV3-1/TRBV3-2 | . | . | CASSQFRGEKLFF | TGTGCCAGCAGCCAGTTCAGAGGTGAAAAACTGTTTTTT
TRBJ2-1 | TRBV9 | . | . | CASSSSSGALIF | TGTGCCAGCAGCTCATCATCGGGAGCCCTAATCTTC
TRBJ2-3 | TRBV10-3 | TRBD1 | . | CAISVGQGFGTDTQYF | TGTGCCATCAGTGTGGGACAGGGGTTCGGGACAGATACGCAGTATTTT
TRBJ2-3 | TRBV29-1 | TRBD2 | . | CSVDEGRGSTDTQYF | TGCAGCGTTGATGAGGGGCGGGGGAGCACAGATACGCAGTATTTT
TRBJ1-2 | TRBV27 | TRBD1 | . | CASRTDRALGGYTF | TGTGCCAGCAGGACCGACAGGGCCCTTGGGGGCTACACCTTC
TRBJ2-6 | TRBV28 | TRBD1 | . | CASSLGDRGTGANVLTF | TGTGCCAGCAGTCTTGGGGACAGGGGTACTGGGGCCAACGTCCTGACTTTC
TRBJ1-6 | TRBV5-1 | TRBD1 | . | CASSTGGSSYNSPLHF | TGCGCCAGCAGCACAGGGGGAAGCTCCTATAATTCACCCCTCCACTTT
TRBJ2-1 | TRBV9 | TRBD2 | . | CASSVGGGGAYNEQFF | TGTGCCAGCAGCGTAGGCGGCGGGGGGGCCTACAATGAGCAGTTCTTC
TRBJ2-1 | TRBV24-1 | TRBD2 | . | CATSDVGLAGSHNEQFF | TGTGCCACCAGTGATGTCGGACTAGCGGGGAGCCACAATGAGCAGTTCTTC
TRBJ2-1 | TRBV14 | TRBD2 | . | CASSQMTSGGYNEQFF | TGTGCCAGCAGCCAAATGACTAGCGGGGGTTACAATGAGCAGTTCTTC
TRBJ1-2 | TRBV6-5 | . | . | CASRNLNRANTF | TGTGCCAGCAGGAACCTAAACAGGGCAAACACCTTC
TRBJ2-3 | TRBV27 | . | . | CASSHRWAIRGIDTQYF | TGTGCCAGCAGCCATCGGTGGGCTATCAGAGGGATAGATACGCAGTATTTT
TRBJ2-2 | TRBV3-1/TRBV3-2 | TRBD1 | few | CASSPRTGLSTGELFF | TGTGCCAGCAGCCCCCGGACAGGGCTCAGCACCGGGGAGCTGTTTTTT
TRBJ1-2 | TRBV7-3 | TRBD1 | . | CASSPGRGNGYTF | TGTGCCAGCAGTCCCGGCAGGGGGAATGGCTACACCTTC
TRBJ2-7 | TRBV7-2 | . | once | CASSLVSVPYEQYF | TGTGCCAGCAGCTTGGTCTCGGTCCCGTACGAGCAGTACTTC
TRBJ1-1 | TRBV5-6 | TRBD1 | . | CASSWTGGTEAFF | TGTGCCAGCAGCTGGACAGGGGGCACTGAAGCTTTCTTT
TRBJ1-2 | TRBV18 | . | . | CASSPAGNYGYTF | TGTGCCAGCTCACCAGCGGGTAACTATGGCTACACCTTC
TRBJ1-4 | TRBV27 | . | . | CASSLSAATNEKLFF | TGTGCCAGCAGTTTATCGGCTGCAACTAATGAAAAACTGTTTTTT
TRBJ1-4 | TRBV30 | . | . | CAWTVANEKLFF | TGTGCCTGGACAGTTGCTAATGAAAAACTGTTTTTT
TRBJ1-1 | TRBV20-1 | . | . | CSATVVTEAFF | TGCAGTGCCACGGTGGTCACTGAAGCTTTCTTT
TRBJ1-2 | TRBV19 | . | few | CASSKGGRYYGYTF | TGTGCCAGTAGTAAAGGAGGCAGATACTATGGCTACACCTTC
TRBJ1-1 | TRBV6-6 | TRBD1 | . | CASSETGRNTEAFF | TGTGCCAGCAGTGAGACAGGGAGGAACACTGAAGCTTTCTTT
TRBJ1-6 | TRBV28 | . | . | CASRLNPRGDSPLHF | TGTGCCAGCAGATTAAATCCCAGGGGCGATTCACCCCTCCACTTT
TRBJ1-2 | TRBV19 | . | . | CARRQGRSCYGYTF | TGTGCCAGGCGACAAGGCAGGTCCTGCTATGGCTACACCTTC
TRBJ2-1 | TRBV5-1 | TRBD2 | . | CASNREGSEQFF | TGCGCCAGCAATCGGGAGGGGAGTGAGCAGTTCTTC
TRBJ2-1 | TRBV2 | TRBD2 | . | CASSPGLAGYNEQFF | TGTGCCAGCAGTCCAGGACTAGCGGGGTACAATGAGCAGTTCTTC
TRBJ1-2 | TRBV11-2 | . | . | CASSLGSNYGYTF | TGTGCCAGCAGCCTAGGGAGTAACTATGGCTACACCTTC
TRBJ1-3 | TRBV27 | TRBD1 | . | CASSPGTGLFSGGNTIYF | TGTGCCAGCAGTCCCGGGACAGGGTTGTTCTCGGGGGGAAACACCATATATTTT
TRBJ2-3 | TRBV5-1 | . | . | CASSLDGRVTDTQYF | TGCGCCAGCAGCTTGGATGGGCGCGTCACAGATACGCAGTATTTT
TRBJ1-2 | TRBV19 | . | . | CASSITGLRSGYGYTF | TGTGCCAGTAGTATAACAGGGTTAAGGTCTGGCTATGGCTACACCTTC
TRBJ1-2 | TRBV27 | . | . | CASSLNSAVQAYGYTF | TGTGCCAGCAGTTTAAATTCAGCAGTACAGGCCTATGGCTACACCTTC
TRBJ2-2 | TRBV30 | TRBD2 | . | CAWSGLAGDTNTGELFF | TGTGCCTGGAGTGGACTAGCGGGGGACACGAACACCGGGGAGCTGTTTTTT
TRBJ2-6 | TRBV6-2/TRBV6-3 | . | . | CASSYQTGKSSGANVLTF | TGTGCCAGCAGTTACCAAACAGGGAAGTCTTCCGGGGCCAACGTCCTGACTTTC
TRBJ1-1 | TRBV5-1 | . | . | CASRTAVNTEAFF | TGCGCCAGCAGAACCGCGGTGAACACTGAAGCTTTCTTT
TRBJ1-4 | TRBV5-4 | . | . | CASSPRATGKSEKLFF | TGTGCCAGCAGCCCGCGGGCCACAGGGAAAAGTGAAAAACTGTTTTTT
TRBJ1-4 | TRBV5-5 | TRBD1 | . | CASSLVGTGEKLFF | TGTGCCAGCAGCTTGGTAGGGACAGGTGAAAAACTGTTTTTT